This TCR beta chain was recovered during a study of post-analysis software for immune sequencing data. Unique molecular identifiers had been added to the TCR beta cDNA libraries. Each CDR3 protein gets one entry after TCRdb re-called the PCR reads with MiXCR. The top ten clones hold 4.9% of a sample with fewer than 900,000 distinct CDR3 sequences, just over 45% of them seen once. Whole-study findings and limits: The five TRBV segments detected at higher frequency in patients than in controls included TRBV5-6, TRBV5-1 and TRBV20-1.

This CDR3 is 13 amino acids long. With 4 bases clipped from V and 7 bases from J, the junction kept 6 bases outside the gene matches. This clonotype was counted only a few times. What it recognizes is unknown. The rearrangement joins TRBV12-3 or TRBV12-4 to TRBJ2-7; 8 positions agree with TRBD1. The TCR was taken from a girl aged 10-17 years with multiple sclerosis. The sample taken for sequencing was blood. The CDR3 nucleotides read TGTGCCAGCAGTTGGACAGGGTTTGAAGAGCAGTACTTC. This sequence encodes CASSWTGFEEQYF.